This TCR beta chain was found in a study of beta chain features in type 1 diabetes (dated by TCRdb to the late 2010s). Describing the broader study: Mean age, gender distribution, total cell number and subset yield were not different between patients and healthy donors. A total of around 100 million sorted cells were examined across all samples, and RNA yield correlated strongly with the number of cells per subset. The study compared the TCRB repertoires of sorted circulating CD4+ T cell subsets in recently diagnosed type 1 diabetes patients with those in matched healthy donors. Regulatory and stem cell-like memory subsets were obtained from only 8 patients and roughly eight healthy donors, while naive and central memory subsets were obtained from all 30 or so donors.

Each donor gave one peripheral blood draw, approximately 110 mL on average, collected into heparinised tubes. Naive, central memory, regulatory and stem cell-like memory CD4+ T cells were sorted on a BD FACSAria II using a panel including CD45RO, CCR7, CD25, CD127, CD95 and CD27. All sorted populations exceeded 95% purity. Right away, PBMCs were isolated by Lymphoprep density gradient centrifugation and were stained directly, with no culture step. So that batch effects would be minimized, each experiment stained and sorted samples in pairs, pairing one healthy donor with one patient. Summary of the overall study and its limitations: Naive, central memory and regulatory TCRB repertoires appeared more similar among patients than among healthy donors. A moderate but significant shortening of TCRB CDR3 length was observed in type 1 diabetes patients in all four CD4+ subsets. At VDJ recombination sites, type 1 diabetes patients had fewer insertions and more deleted nucleotides, which implies abnormalities in thymic rearrangement. Only small numbers of individuals were included in the HLA sub-analyses, which left unresolved whether HLA type had any influence on TCRB rearrangement. PCR may preferentially amplify shorter templates, but because patient and control samples were amplified and corrected together, any resulting skew would affect both groups equally. Because cDNA was sequenced instead of genomic DNA, highly expressing activated cells could be over-represented, though the groups showed no difference in activation or CD3 levels.

This clone was seen only a few times. Its antigen is unknown. The record has no base qualities; no much larger clone is one base away. The entire isolated RNA was reverse transcribed using the High Capacity cDNA Reverse Transcription Kit, and thus expressed TCRB transcripts were sequenced. Deep immunoSEQ sequencing was performed on naive, central memory and regulatory T cell samples, with an average of roughly 3.5 million total reads per sample. After sorted cells were lysed in RLT buffer, RNA was extracted with DNase-treated RNeasy Micro or Mini kits, with the choice depending on cell number. Each cell subset was processed on its own to prevent cross-contamination, while patient and healthy donor samples were processed together. The immunoSEQ multiplex PCR was used to amplify TCRB sequences from cDNA, generating 87-bp fragments that spanned the CDR3 region. Sequencing of the amplicons was performed on the Illumina HiSeq platform. In the original analysis: Synthetic template baselines were used to correct PCR bias computationally, reads within Hamming distance 2 were collapsed, and singletons that could not be merged were discarded. Reads were aligned against IMGT to assign V, D and J genes, CDR3 length and insertions or deletions at six rearrangement sites. Within each subset, clonotype counts were normalized to the number of sorted cells before true diversity and Gini coefficients were calculated with the tcR R package. Repertoire sharing was quantified using the overlap coefficient calculated on TCRB nucleotide sequences. Out-of-frame TCRB sequences from naive cells were analyzed as a proxy for the pre-selection repertoire. TCRdb mirrors the immuneACCESS table, restricted to in-frame sequences. Some clones are absent from its copies; in checked studies, under half trace to an unresolved V gene, and the reason for the others is unknown. From that table come the V and J calls and clone size; the DNA was used to work out D and trimming. Present in this sample are a few hundred thousand clones, about 12% of which were seen just once. The top ten hold about 0.017% of the sample.

The sequence derives from a man younger than 35 in good health. The sequenced sample was naive CD4+ T cells from blood. This specimen's cell subset or site label, per the study, means: true naive CD4+ T cells.

The nucleotides read TGTGCCAGCAGCCAAGTGGCCAGCGGGAGTCACGAGCAGTACTTC. This gives the protein CASSQVASGSHEQYF. The chain links TRBV4-2 with TRBJ2-7, with 8 middle bases fitting TRBD2. Here V drops 1 base and J drops 5 bases, and the junction holds 7 bases not matched to any gene. CDR1 and CDR2 are drawn from the germline V gene: LGHNA, YNFKEQ. Spanning cysteine to phenylalanine, the CDR3 consists of 15 amino acids. Only CDR3 DNA is held: 45 bases, read in frame from base 1.